This passage covers 22 T cell receptor beta chains from one sample sequenced in a study of beta chain features in type 1 diabetes. The whole isolated RNA underwent reverse transcription, so sequencing captured expressed TCRB transcripts. Generated by immunoSEQ multiplex PCR, the TCRdb table keeps only in-frame clones and is missing some. The sample includes 390,000 or so clones, roughly 13% seen only once; the top ten take roughly 0.033%. The sequenced material came from naive CD4+ T cells from blood. The receptor source for this set is a man under 40 in good health.

CDR3 residues: CASSVPSETGELFF. CDR3 sequence (DNA): TGTGCCAGCAGCGTACCTTCGGAGACCGGGGAGCTGTTTTTT. This chain connects TRBV9 to TRBJ2-2; D remains ambiguous. From germline, CDR1 is SGDLS and CDR2 YYNGEE. The V gene lost 1 base and the J gene lost 5 bases, with 9 bases spanning the gap. CDR3 length: 14 amino acids.

The chain has TRBV6-6 and TRBJ1-2; D not certain. The CDR3 loop spans 14 amino acids. V lost 7 bases to trimming and J lost 0 bases, with 12 bases between them. Germline-derived CDR1 and CDR2 are MNHNY and SVGAGI (reference sequence). CDR3 bases: TGTGCCAGCATTTCGACAAGGGCTAACTATGGCTACACCTTC. Encoded protein: CASISTRANYGYTF.

This clone was seen a handful of times. J is TRBJ2-2 and V is TRBV9; a possible D gene is TRBD1 (5 bases). The CDR3 sequence is 15 residues long. Germline V gives CDR1 SGDLS, CDR2 YYNGEE. V was shortened by 3 bases and J by 3 bases, with 12 bases between the two germline ends. The CDR3, as DNA: TGTGCCAGCAGCGGGACACTGGGCTACACCGGGGAGCTGTTTTTT. Protein product: CASSGTLGYTGELFF. The entire variable domain, with the rest obtained from reference TRBV9 and TRBJ2-2, is as follows: DSGVTQTPKHLITATGQRVTLRCSPRSGDLSVYWYQQSLDQGLQFLIQYYNGEERAKGNILERFSAQQFPDLHSELNLSSLELGDSALYFCASSGTLGYTGELFFGEGSRLTVL.

This clone was observed a handful of times. The chain has TRBV11-2 and TRBJ2-7, with D maybe TRBD2 (6 bases). Germline CDR1 and CDR2: SGHAT and FQNNGV. The V gene lost 4 bases and the J gene lost 1 base, with 14 bases spanning the gap. CDR3 size: 15 residues. As DNA, the CDR3 is TGTGCCAGCAGCTCCCCCTTTGGAGGGTCCTACGAGCAGTACTTC. Its protein product is CASSSPFGGSYEQYF.

This clone was recorded a few times. The rearrangement links TRBV4-1 to TRBJ1-6; D is ambiguous. The CDR3 loop spans 13 amino acids. V was cut by 1 base and J by 8 bases, with 6 bases left in between. The germline gives CDR1 MGHRA, CDR2 YSYEKL. The CDR3 is CASSQVGHSPLHF. The CDR3 DNA sequence: TGCGCCAGCAGCCAAGTAGGGCATTCACCCCTCCACTTT.

The V call is TRBV7-9, the J call TRBJ2-1; 10 bases align to TRBD1. J was trimmed by 1 base and V by 6 bases; bases with no gene match: 3. The germline V gene has CDR1 SEHNR and CDR2 FQNEAQ (reference sequence). This CDR3 is 15 amino acids long. The CDR3 DNA is TGTGCCAGCAGTTTGGACAGGGGGTCCTACAATGAGCAGTTCTTC. This sequence encodes CASSLDRGSYNEQFF. The whole variable domain, filled in from reference TRBV7-9 and TRBJ2-1, reads DTGVSQNPRHKITKRGQNVTFRCDPISEHNRLYWYRQTLGQGPEFLTYFQNEAQLEKSRLLSDRFSAERPKGSFSTLEIQRTEQGDSAMYLCASSLDRGSYNEQFFGPGTRLTVL.

The V gene is TRBV5-1, the J gene TRBJ1-1; a weak D match, TRBD1 (5 bases). The CDR3 loop spans 16 amino acids. Germline assignment: CDR1 SGHRS and CDR2 YFSETQ. V lost 5 bases and J 0 bases, leaving 17 bases between the germline ends. CDR3 amino acids: CASSPNLGEMNTEAFF. The CDR3, as DNA: TGCGCCAGCAGTCCCAACTTGGGGGAGATGAACACTGAAGCTTTCTTT.

J is TRBJ2-3 and V is TRBV29-1; 10 nucleotides align to TRBD2. J lost 6 bases, V lost 3 bases, and 15 bases had no gene match. The germline V gene encodes CDR1 SQVTM and CDR2 ANQGSEA. CDR3 length: 17 residues. CDR3 amino acids: CSVDDRTPGLALDTQYF. CDR3 DNA sequence: TGCAGCGTTGATGACAGGACCCCGGGACTAGCGTTGGATACGCAGTATTTT.

The V call is TRBV18, the J call TRBJ1-1, with D unclear. The germline V gene has CDR1 KGHSH and CDR2 LQKENI. V was trimmed by 6 bases and J by 1 base, leaving 9 bases between them. The CDR3 spans 13 residues. The CDR3 region is CASSLGSNTEAFF. The CDR3 DNA is TGTGCCAGCTCCCTCGGGTCGAACACTGAAGCTTTCTTT.

This clone was detected only a few times. The chain carries TRBV29-1 and TRBJ2-1; TRBD2 matches at 10 bases. The trim removed 4 bases at V and 7 bases at J, leaving 7 bases unmatched. CDR1 is SQVTM, CDR2 ANQGSEA, per germline. The CDR3 is 14 amino acids. As DNA, the CDR3 is TGCAGCGTTGTAGCGGGAGGTTTGGGGAATGAGCAGTTCTTC. The encoded protein is CSVVAGGLGNEQFF.

In this sample, this clone turned up a few times. The rearrangement joins TRBV9 to TRBJ2-2; 9 bases map to TRBD1. The CDR3 spans 19 residues. Germline values: CDR1 SGDLS, CDR2 YYNGEE. The V gene end was trimmed by 0 bases and the J gene end by 6 bases; junction bases not matched to a gene: 15. In DNA, the CDR3 is TGTGCCAGCAGCGTAGGTTTCATGGGACAGGGTATTATGTCCGGGGAGCTGTTTTTT. This codes for CASSVGFMGQGIMSGELFF.

V and J are TRBV2 and TRBJ2-1, with D uncertain. The CDR3 consists of 12 residues. V shed 6 bases and J shed 5 bases, with 8 bases lying between them. Looked up from germline, CDR1 is SNHLY and CDR2 is FYNNEI. DNA for the CDR3: TGTGCCAGCAGCCTCGCTAACAATGAGCAGTTCTTC. As protein: CASSLANNEQFF.

There are a few counts of this clone. The chain has TRBV19 and TRBJ1-2, with D possibly matching TRBD1 (6 bases). Germline assignment: CDR1 LNHDA and CDR2 SQIVND (reference sequence). CDR3 size: 12 residues. V gave up 11 bases and J gave up 6 bases, with 16 bases separating them. DNA of the CDR3: TGTGCCTCCTCCGACAGGCGAGATGGCTACACCTTC. It is translated as CASSDRRDGYTF.

The chain combines TRBV25-1 with TRBJ1-2, with TRBD1 matching over 7 bases. The CDR3 runs to 14 residues. Germline CDR1 reads MGHDK; CDR2 reads SYGVNS. V shed 6 bases and J 2 bases; nucleotides not matched to a gene: 6. In DNA, the CDR3 is TGTGCCAGCAGCTCATCGACAGGGAACTATGGCTACACCTTC. It codes for CASSSSTGNYGYTF.

The chain links TRBV30 to TRBJ1-2; 7 bases align to TRBD1. Trimming removed 3 bases from V and 8 bases from J; junction bases left unmatched: 15. CDR3 length: 15 residues. Looked up from germline, CDR1 is GTSNPN and CDR2 is SVGIG (reference sequence). For the CDR3, the DNA is TGTGCCTGGAGATCTACCGGGACAGCCGGAGGAGGCTACACCTTC. The encoded protein is CAWRSTGTAGGGYTF.

This sequence joins TRBV4-3 and TRBJ1-6, with unresolved D. There are 16 residues in the CDR3. Looked up from germline, CDR1 is LGHNA and CDR2 is YSLEER. V dropped 0 bases and J dropped 0 bases, with 6 bases sitting between them. CDR3 loop: CASSQEQSSYNSPLHF. CDR3 DNA: TGCGCCAGCAGCCAAGAACAGAGCTCCTATAATTCACCCCTCCACTTT.

The chain recombines TRBV2 with TRBJ2-1; D call uncertain. This CDR3 is 11 amino acids long. The V gene's germline CDR1 is SNHLY and CDR2 FYNNEI. V gave up 7 bases and J gave up 6 bases, with 7 bases separating them. CDR3: CASNPSNEQFF. The CDR3 DNA is TGTGCCAGCAATCCGAGCAATGAGCAGTTCTTC.

This clone has a handful of counts. The J gene is TRBJ2-5, the V gene TRBV2, with 7 bases aligning to TRBD1. The germline gives CDR1 SNHLY, CDR2 FYNNEI. V lost 11 bases to trimming and J lost 2 bases; unmatched junction nucleotides: 14. The CDR3 runs to 15 residues. The CDR3: CAGSRGRMGQETQYF. The DNA of the CDR3 is TGTGCCGGGTCGAGGGGGCGTATGGGGCAAGAGACCCAGTACTTC.

This clone was observed a handful of times. The CDR3 region is CSVGSLAGNEQFF. The CDR3 DNA follows: TGCAGCGTTGGTTCTTTAGCCGGTAATGAGCAGTTCTTC. This rearrangement joins TRBV29-1 to TRBJ2-1; D call uncertain. The CDR3 spans 13 residues. V gave up 4 bases and J gave up 7 bases, with 14 bases separating them. Germline V gene sequence: CDR1 SQVTM, CDR2 ANQGSEA.

This clone was observed a handful of times. The same CDR3 also results from other DNA sequences found in this sample. The J gene is TRBJ2-7, the V gene TRBV6-5, with 7 bases that match TRBD1. Germline V gene sequence: CDR1 MNHEY, CDR2 SVGAGI. The CDR3 is 14 amino acids. The trim removed 4 bases at V and 0 bases at J, leaving 3 bases unmatched. The CDR3 loop is CASSSTGSSYEQYF. DNA of the CDR3: TGTGCCAGCAGTTCGACAGGGAGCTCCTACGAGCAGTACTTC.

V gene TRBV9 combines with J gene TRBJ2-7, with 10 bases aligning to TRBD1. V shed 4 bases and J 6 bases; nucleotides not matched to a gene: 7. Germline-derived CDR1 and CDR2 are SGDLS and YYNGEE. The CDR3 spans 14 residues. The CDR3, as DNA: TGTGCCAGCAGCTCGGGACAGGGGACGTCCGAGCAGTACTTC. It is translated as CASSSGQGTSEQYF.

V gene TRBV9 combines with J gene TRBJ2-5, with 10 bases fitting TRBD2. CDR3 length: 15 amino acids. With V trimmed by 3 bases and J by 5 bases, 7 bases remained unmatched. Germline-derived CDR1 and CDR2 are SGDLS and YYNGEE. The CDR3: CASSGSGGALETQYF. Here the CDR3 DNA reads TGTGCCAGCAGCGGGAGCGGGGGGGCCTTGGAGACCCAGTACTTC.